The source of this TCR beta chain is a study of blood T cells in healthy people across ages (dated by TCRdb to 2014 to 2015). For context, the study as a whole: In model experiments, template switching captured roughly one uniquely barcoded TCR beta cDNA molecule for every two T cells. Using deep sequencing normalized with unique cDNA molecular identifiers, the study measured how TCR beta repertoire diversity changes with age. Donors were grouped into four age groups: young (average roughly 17 years), middle-aged (around 39), aged (around 60) and long-lived (about 89). To avoid experimental bias, donors of different ages were randomly spread across the sequencing lanes. For two donors (one aged 18 to 29 and one aged 80 or older), the study analyzed two additional independent replicas of 1 million unique cDNA reads from the same blood draw. What the research found in general, with its limitations: Estimates of total diversity based on one million sequenced T cells were considered lower bounds and underestimates. A strong correlation was found between observed TCR beta diversity and the percentage of naive T cells measured by flow cytometry. Because donor CMV infection status was unknown, age-related changes in expanded clonotypes were potentially confounded. Compared with the aged group, the long-lived group had more naive CD4+ T cells, fewer expanded clones and increased TCR diversity, suggesting age selection. Since profiling was done on bulk unsorted PBMCs, naive and antigen-experienced compartments could not be conclusively compared. Observed TCR beta diversity per million T cells fell roughly linearly with age, and a significant reduction was already apparent by age around 40.

Libraries came from 5' RACE. Reads for this sample came from an Illumina HiSeq 2500. A second PCR of about 6 to 11 cycles was run with a J-beta primer mix and a sample-barcoded 5' primer. A template-switch 5' adaptor carrying 12 random nucleotides introduced a unique molecular identifier onto each TCR beta cDNA molecule. Each sample yielded at least 2.5 million CDR3-containing paired-end reads. The Mint cDNA synthesis kit, primed by a TRBC-specific oligonucleotide, was used to synthesize first-strand cDNA from all RNA. Following uracil-DNA glycosylase treatment, a first 18-cycle PCR with universal primers M1SS and BC2_uni_R was performed on all cDNA. The paper's processing steps were these. For normalization, 1 million high-quality reads, each with a distinct molecular identifier, were randomly selected from each sample. Reads sharing molecular identifiers were discarded rather than binned into consensus sequences. MiTCR, run with a Q25 quality threshold and the strictest error-elimination algorithm, handled CDR3 identification, clonotype clustering and error correction. A nonparametric unseen species model with Euler transformation was used to estimate lower-bound total TCR beta diversity. TCRdb reran the public reads through fastp at Q25 and MiXCR, keeping productive beta chains. Entries are consolidated by CDR3 protein sequence, retaining the most common genes and DNA. These V and J calls originate from TCRdb's pipeline instead of the authors' own analysis. For this sample there are about 1,600,000 distinct CDR3 sequences; around 42% appear just once. The leading ten clones occupy 7.9% of the sample.

The roughly 39 donors, aged 6 to 90 years, were systemically healthy Caucasian individuals from Russia. About 10 milliliters of peripheral blood were drawn from each donor into EDTA-treated Vacutainer tubes. Ficoll-Paque density-gradient centrifugation was used to isolate PBMCs, with at least 7 million obtained per sample. Total RNA, at least 5.5 micrograms per sample, was extracted from PBMCs with Trizol reagent. The percentages of naive CD45RAhigh/CD27high T cells were determined by flow cytometry on a PBMC aliquot from every donor. Notes on this clonotype: Its recognized antigen is unknown. No much larger clone exists at a distance of one base, and base qualities are not known.

From V the trimming removes 6 bases and from J it removes 0 bases, while the gene matches leave 3 bases of the junction unaccounted for. Including cysteine and phenylalanine, the CDR3 has 15 amino acids. CDR3 DNA only is kept here, 45 bases in frame from base 1. The germline V gene yields MDHEN for CDR1 and SYDVKM for CDR2. The V gene is TRBV28 and the J gene is TRBJ2-2, and 8 junctional nucleotides match TRBD2. This TCR derives from a woman younger than 30 in good health. The sample comprised blood. The DNA sequence is as follows: TGTGCCAGCAGACCGGGACTAGCGAACACCGGGGAGCTGTTTTTT. Translated, it reads CASRPGLANTGELFF. With all but the CDR3 taken from the reference TRBV28 and TRBJ2-2 genes, the full variable domain is: DVKVTQSSRYLVKRTGEKVFLECVQDMDHENMFWYRQDPGLGLRLIYFSYDVKMKEKGDIPEGYSVSREKKERFSLILESASTNQTSMYLCASRPGLANTGELFFGEGSRLTVL.